This passage covers 16 T cell receptor beta chains from one sample sequenced in a study of radiation and T cells in renal cell carcinoma (dated by TCRdb to the early 2020s). The library relied on the immunoSEQ multiplex PCR assay. Here the immuneACCESS table is served through TCRdb, limited to in-frame sequences with V and J called. Missing clones are a known gap in these copies; in checked studies unresolved V genes cover under half, and the rest lacks a known reason. Across this sample there are about 140,000 clones, with less than 90% seen only once. The ten largest clonotypes hold less than 20% of the sample. The time point label, read with the paper, signifies: blood 4 weeks post-SBRT, at nephrectomy. Reading the label with the study, this specimen's treatment or condition is: 15 Gy SBRT to primary tumor, nephrectomy 4 weeks later. Specimen: blood, collected from a patient whose treatment included radiotherapy and nephrectomy. These receptors all come from a woman in her forties or fifties with renal cell carcinoma.

The J gene is TRBJ1-4, the V gene TRBV19; no firm D call. Trimming took off 4 bases at V and 8 bases at J, with 14 bases between the two ends. Germline assignment: CDR1 LNHDA and CDR2 SQIVND (reference sequence). The CDR3 length is 14 residues. The CDR3 loop is CASSTRRAGEKLFF. In DNA, the CDR3 is TGTGCCAGTAGTACCCGGCGGGCGGGAGAAAAACTGTTTTTT.

The rearrangement joins TRBV6-5 to TRBJ2-7; no clear D gene. Per the germline V gene, CDR1 is MNHEY and CDR2 is SVGAGI. Trimming pared 2 bases from V and 7 bases from J, leaving 9 bases between. The CDR3 contains 12 residues. The CDR3 protein is CASSYPTGEQYF. CDR3 DNA: TGTGCCAGCAGTTACCCTACGGGTGAGCAGTACTTC.

Details on this clone: This specimen includes other DNA sequences encoding the same CDR3. This chain connects TRBV5-1 to TRBJ2-3; 7 positions agree with TRBD1. The CDR3 sequence is 14 residues long. The junction had 4 bases not matched to a gene; V was cut back by 4 bases and J by 2 bases. In germline, CDR1 is SGHRS, CDR2 YFSETQ. This chain's CDR3 is CASSLGQNTDTQYF. The CDR3 DNA is TGCGCCAGCAGCCTGGGACAGAACACAGATACGCAGTATTTT.

The chain employs TRBV6-5 and TRBJ2-7, with D possibly being TRBD1 or TRBD2 (5 bases each). Germline CDR1 is MNHEY and CDR2 is SVGAGI. The CDR3 loop spans 16 amino acids. The ends were cut back, 4 bases at V and 0 bases at J, with 16 bases in the middle. In DNA, the CDR3 is TGTGCCAGCAGTTCTTTTGAGCGGACAAACTCCTACGAGCAGTACTTC. Its translation is CASSSFERTNSYEQYF.

The chain recombines TRBV4-2 with TRBJ2-3; unclear D gene. Germline V gene sequence: CDR1 LGHNA, CDR2 YNFKEQ. This CDR3 is built from 11 residues. The V and J ends lost 1 base and 10 bases respectively, with 6 bases between them. Here the CDR3 reads CASSQGSAQYF. The CDR3 DNA is TGTGCCAGCAGCCAAGGATCGGCGCAGTATTTT.

This clone was counted a few times. This chain joins TRBV7-2 and TRBJ1-2; 9 nucleotides line up with TRBD1. V trimming: 4 bases; J trimming: 2 bases; junction bases outside the gene matches: 2. Germline assignment: CDR1 SGHTA and CDR2 FQGNSA. The CDR3 is made up of 14 amino acids. CDR3 nucleotide sequence: TGTGCCAGCAGCTCGACAGGGGGGAACTATGGCTACACCTTC. Residues: CASSSTGGNYGYTF.

This rearrangement joins TRBV14 to TRBJ2-1; TRBD2 aligns across 14 bases. Germline loops: CDR1 SGHDN, CDR2 FVKESK. The V and J ends lost 7 bases and 7 bases, in that order; junction bases with no gene match: 9. The CDR3 sequence is 16 residues long. The CDR3 region is CASKTSGRANLNEQFF. The DNA of the CDR3 is TGTGCCAGCAAGACTAGCGGGAGGGCCAATTTGAATGAGCAGTTCTTC. The full variable domain, its missing parts supplied by reference TRBV14 and TRBJ2-1, is EAGVTQFPSHSVIEKGQTVTLRCDPISGHDNLYWYRRVMGKEIKFLLHFVKESKQDESGMPNNRFLAERTGGTYSTLKVQPAELEDSGVYFCASKTSGRANLNEQFFGPGTRLTVL.

J is TRBJ1-4 and V is TRBV30; D gene uncertain. Germline-derived CDR1 and CDR2 are GTSNPN and SVGIG (reference sequence). The CDR3 sequence is 16 residues long. V lost 1 base and J lost 3, with 15 bases in between. CDR3 protein: CAWSAIPKTANEKLFF. The CDR3 bases are TGTGCCTGGAGTGCCATCCCCAAGACGGCTAATGAAAAACTGTTTTTT.

The chain is built from TRBV6-4 and TRBJ2-3; D uncertain. Deletions cut 8 bases from V and 1 base from J, with 7 bases between. The germline V gene has CDR1 MRHNA and CDR2 SNTAGT. The CDR3 contains 12 residues. Here the CDR3 DNA reads TGTGCCAGCTCTCCGGGCACAGATACGCAGTATTTT. Translating it yields CASSPGTDTQYF.

The chain is built from TRBV5-1 and TRBJ2-1; the match to TRBD2 covers 11 bases. The CDR3 extends over 16 amino acids. CDR1 is SGHRS and CDR2 is YFSETQ in the germline V gene. The V gene end was trimmed by 3 bases and the J gene end by 8 bases; junction bases not matched to a gene: 10. The CDR3 sequence: CASSSRSSGGADEQFF. The CDR3 coding sequence is TGCGCCAGCAGCTCCCGTAGTAGCGGGGGGGCGGATGAGCAGTTCTTC. Using reference TRBV5-1 and TRBJ2-1 for the parts outside the CDR3, the full variable domain is KAGVTQTPRYLIKTRGQQVTLSCSPISGHRSVSWYQQTPGQGLQFLFEYFSETQRNKGNFPGRFSGRQFSNSRSEMNVSTLELGDSALYLCASSSRSSGGADEQFFGPGTRLTVL.

The chain has TRBV7-8 and TRBJ2-7; weak D call: TRBD1 (6 bases). Trimming cost V 4 bases and J 2 bases, with 12 bases left between them. Germline V gene lookup returns CDR1 SGHVS and CDR2 FQNEAQ. The CDR3 has 14 residues. The CDR3 spells CASSSDRPPYEQYF. CDR3 nucleotide sequence: TGTGCCAGCAGCTCAGACAGGCCTCCCTACGAGCAGTACTTC.

The gene calls are TRBV27 and TRBJ1-1; D uncertain. The V gene's germline CDR1 is MNHEY and CDR2 SMNVEV (reference sequence). V gave up 4 bases and J gave up 5 bases, with 11 bases separating them. The CDR3 has 13 amino acids. The CDR3 region is CASSYTEKTEAFF. In DNA form, the CDR3 reads TGTGCCAGCAGTTACACAGAGAAAACTGAAGCTTTCTTT.

This clone was observed once. This chain links TRBV6-6 with TRBJ2-1, with D possibly matching TRBD2 (6 bases). Germline assignment: CDR1 MNHNY and CDR2 SVGAGI (reference sequence). V lost 10 bases and J 0 bases, leaving 16 bases between the germline ends. This CDR3 has 15 amino acids. DNA of the CDR3: TGTGCCACCGTGGAACCCGGGAGCTCCTACAATGAGCAGTTCTTC. This sequence encodes CATVEPGSSYNEQFF.

This sequence joins TRBV4-2 and TRBJ2-1; D may be TRBD2 (5 bases). The length of the CDR3 is 17 residues. With 0 bases removed from V and 0 bases from J, the gap between germline ends came to 12 bases. Per the germline V gene, CDR1 is LGHNA and CDR2 is YNFKEQ. The CDR3 loop is CASSQDLTGSSYNEQFF. The CDR3 nucleotides read TGTGCCAGCAGCCAAGATCTAACGGGAAGCTCCTACAATGAGCAGTTCTTC.

The chain combines TRBV4-1 with TRBJ2-7, with 8 bases fitting TRBD2. The CDR3 length is 16 residues. Germline loops: CDR1 MGHRA, CDR2 YSYEKL. V dropped 0 bases and J dropped 2; count of bases not matched to a gene: 6. The CDR3 reads CASSQDGRDGTYEQYF. CDR3 in DNA: TGCGCCAGCAGCCAAGACGGGAGGGACGGGACCTACGAGCAGTACTTC.

V is TRBV5-5 and J is TRBJ2-7; D may be TRBD1 (6 bases). The CDR3 loop spans 14 amino acids. V was cut by 4 bases and J by 5 bases, with 16 bases left in between. The germline gives CDR1 SGHKS, CDR2 YYEKEE (reference sequence). The CDR3 reads CASSPRQVYHEQYF. The DNA for the CDR3 is TGTGCCAGCAGCCCCAGACAGGTTTACCACGAGCAGTACTTC.